The entry that follows covers one T cell receptor beta chain sequence. Antigen unknown. The assay was immunoSEQ multiplex PCR, and TCRdb's table has in-frame clones only and misses some. The sample consists of 94,000 or so clones, roughly 90% of them appearing once. The sample is drawn from a study of T cell responses to AZD1222 COVID-19 vaccine. Per germline, CDR1 SEHNR and CDR2 FQNEAQ (reference sequence). This CDR3 has 16 amino acids. V dropped 5 bases and J dropped 6; count of bases not matched to a gene: 10. Study-wide results and caveats: Repertoire collection took place solely once the T cell response had peaked. Donor demographics were predominantly white British with a female majority; clonal diversity may be underestimated. Nearly half of spike-specific TCRs reportedly target variant regions that are unmutated in the B.1.351 and B.1.1.7 variants.

The sample in question was peripheral blood, obtained on day 0 of AZD1222 vaccination. The receptor was isolated from an adult in good health. The V call is TRBV7-9, the J call TRBJ2-3; 11 bases align to TRBD2. CDR3 residues: CASSPLSGRALDTQYF. Here the CDR3 DNA reads TGTGCCAGCAGCCCACTTAGCGGGAGGGCTCTTGATACGCAGTATTTT. Combining the CDR3 with reference TRBV7-9 and TRBJ2-3 gives the whole variable domain DTGVSQNPRHKITKRGQNVTFRCDPISEHNRLYWYRQTLGQGPEFLTYFQNEAQLEKSRLLSDRFSAERPKGSFSTLEIQRTEQGDSAMYLCASSPLSGRALDTQYFGPGTRLTVL.